Each of the 10 T cell receptor beta chains below was sequenced from the same sample in a study of cytomegalovirus exposure and HLA in healthy donors. The table came from immunoSEQ multiplex PCR; TCRdb's copy has only in-frame clones and leaves some out. The profile shows 250,000 or so clones, 85% to 90% of them singletons. Specimen: PBMCs. The origin of the receptors is a woman between 18 and 29 years old in good health and CMV-seronegative.

The gene calls are TRBV18 and TRBJ1-1; TRBD1 matches at 8 bases. J gave up 3 bases and V 3 bases, and 12 bases lay outside the gene matches. The CDR3 covers 17 residues. Germline lookup yields CDR1 KGHSH and CDR2 LQKENI. The DNA for the CDR3 is TGTGCCAGCTCACCCCCTCGACAGGGGATGTGGGACACTGAAGCTTTCTTT. Its translation is CASSPPRQGMWDTEAFF.

J is TRBJ1-1 and V is TRBV5-1; perhaps TRBD1 as D (6 bases). The V end lost 0 bases, the J end lost 0 bases, and 12 bases lay between the germline ends. Germline-derived CDR1 and CDR2 are SGHRS and YFSETQ. This CDR3 comprises 16 residues. The CDR3 reads CASSLGGGRLNTEAFF. The CDR3, as DNA: TGCGCCAGCAGCTTGGGCGGGGGGCGGTTGAACACTGAAGCTTTCTTT.

The sample holds a few counts of this clone. The rearrangement uses TRBV7-2 and TRBJ1-1, with D perhaps matching TRBD1 (6 bases). The CDR3 runs to 13 residues. Germline V CDR1 and CDR2: SGHTA, FQGNSA. Between the trimmed V and J ends, which lost 5 bases and 5 bases, there was a span of 12 bases. The CDR3 nucleotides read TGTGCCAGCAGCCTTACAGGGTTAACTGAAGCTTTCTTT. Amino acids: CASSLTGLTEAFF.

The chain uses TRBV4-3 and TRBJ2-3; 9 bases align to TRBD1. Per the germline V gene, CDR1 is LGHNA and CDR2 is YSLEER. The V gene end was trimmed by 2 bases and the J gene end by 3 bases; junction bases not matched to a gene: 3. The CDR3 length is 15 residues. CDR3 residues: CASSQKQGATDTQYF. CDR3 sequence (DNA): TGCGCCAGCAGCCAAAAACAGGGGGCAACAGATACGCAGTATTTT.

This clone was seen once. This chain joins TRBV6-6 and TRBJ2-5, with no clear D. The CDR3 is 14 amino acids. Per the germline V gene, CDR1 is MNHNY and CDR2 is SVGAGI (reference sequence). Trimming removed 0 bases from V and 5 bases from J, with 10 bases in between. CDR3 DNA sequence: TGTGCCAGCAGTTACTCCCGGGTCCGGGAGACCCAGTACTTC. Translated, it gives CASSYSRVRETQYF.

This chain joins TRBV7-6 and TRBJ2-1, with 9 nucleotides matching TRBD2. This CDR3 region has 14 residues. Germline trimming cut 9 bases from V and 7 bases from J; bases unmatched to any gene: 10. Per germline, CDR1 SGHVS and CDR2 FNYEAQ. CDR3 DNA: TGTGCCAGTAAAGCGGGGGGCCCCTCAAATGAGCAGTTCTTC. Protein: CASKAGGPSNEQFF.

This chain joins TRBV4-1 and TRBJ2-1, with a tentative D call TRBD1 (5 bases). V lost 3 bases and J lost 9, with 18 bases in between. Germline assignment: CDR1 MGHRA and CDR2 YSYEKL. This CDR3 contains 15 residues. The CDR3 is CASSHPDTLAGEQFF. In nucleotides, the CDR3 is TGCGCCAGCAGCCACCCGGACACTTTGGCTGGTGAGCAGTTCTTC.

The CDR3 coding sequence is TGTGCCAGCAGCCAAGTTAGCGGGTTTGATACGCAGTATTTT. This translates into CASSQVSGFDTQYF. The chain is built from TRBV4-2 and TRBJ2-3; 7 nucleotides agree with TRBD2. This CDR3 spans 14 amino acids. J lost 6 bases, V lost 1 base, and 4 bases had no gene match. The V gene's germline CDR1 is LGHNA and CDR2 YNFKEQ.

The chain combines TRBV5-1 with TRBJ2-5, with D possibly being TRBD1 (8 bases). Germline CDR1 SGHRS, CDR2 YFSETQ. CDR3 length: 13 amino acids. The V end was cut by 4 bases, the J end by 5 bases, with 12 bases between. Written as DNA, the CDR3 is TGCGCCAGCAGCACAGGGGGAGGGGAGACCCAGTACTTC. This encodes CASSTGGGETQYF.

The chain is built from TRBV18 and TRBJ2-7; 9 bases agree with TRBD1. Germline V gives CDR1 KGHSH, CDR2 LQKENI. The CDR3 runs to 15 residues. With V trimmed by 6 bases and J by 5 bases, 11 bases remained unmatched. CDR3 DNA: TGTGCCAGCTCCCCGACCAGGACAGGGGATAACGAGCAGTACTTC. Translated: CASSPTRTGDNEQYF.